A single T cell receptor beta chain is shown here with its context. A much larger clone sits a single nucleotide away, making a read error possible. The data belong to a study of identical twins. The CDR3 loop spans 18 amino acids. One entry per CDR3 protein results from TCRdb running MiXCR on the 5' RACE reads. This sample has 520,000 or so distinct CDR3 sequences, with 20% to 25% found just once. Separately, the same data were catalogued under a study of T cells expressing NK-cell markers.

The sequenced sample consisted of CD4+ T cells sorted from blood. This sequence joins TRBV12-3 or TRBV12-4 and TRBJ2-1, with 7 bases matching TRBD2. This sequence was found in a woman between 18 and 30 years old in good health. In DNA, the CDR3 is TGTGCCATCAGTTTAGAAGCGGGGCTGGGCTCAACCTACAATGAGCAGTTCTTC. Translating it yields CAISLEAGLGSTYNEQFF.